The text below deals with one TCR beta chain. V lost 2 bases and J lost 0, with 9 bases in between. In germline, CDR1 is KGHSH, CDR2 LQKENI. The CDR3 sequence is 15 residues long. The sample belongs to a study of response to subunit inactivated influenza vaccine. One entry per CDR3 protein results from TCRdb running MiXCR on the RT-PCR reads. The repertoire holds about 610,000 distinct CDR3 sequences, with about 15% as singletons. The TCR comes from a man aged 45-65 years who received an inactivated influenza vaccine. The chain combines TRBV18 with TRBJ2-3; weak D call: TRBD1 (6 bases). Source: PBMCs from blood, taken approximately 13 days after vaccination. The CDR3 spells CASSPNQGSTDTQYF. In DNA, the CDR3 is TGTGCCAGCTCACCAAATCAGGGGAGCACAGATACGCAGTATTTT.